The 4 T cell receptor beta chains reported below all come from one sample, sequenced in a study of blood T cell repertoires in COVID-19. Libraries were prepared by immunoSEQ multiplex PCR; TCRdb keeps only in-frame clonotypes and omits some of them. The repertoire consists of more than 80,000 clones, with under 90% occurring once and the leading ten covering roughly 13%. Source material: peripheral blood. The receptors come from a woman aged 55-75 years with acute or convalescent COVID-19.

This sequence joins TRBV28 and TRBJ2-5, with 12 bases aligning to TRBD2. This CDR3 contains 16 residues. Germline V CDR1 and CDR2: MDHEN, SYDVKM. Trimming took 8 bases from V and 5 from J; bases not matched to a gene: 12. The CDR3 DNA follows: TGTGCCAGCGATTCCGGGGCTAGCGGGAGGGGGGAGACCCAGTACTTC. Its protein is CASDSGASGRGETQYF.

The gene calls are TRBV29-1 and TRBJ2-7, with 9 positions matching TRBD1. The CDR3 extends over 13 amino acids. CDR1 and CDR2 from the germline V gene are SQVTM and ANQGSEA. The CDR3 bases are TGCAGTGCTTCGGGGACAGGGTACTACGAGCAGTACTTC. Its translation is CSASGTGYYEQYF.

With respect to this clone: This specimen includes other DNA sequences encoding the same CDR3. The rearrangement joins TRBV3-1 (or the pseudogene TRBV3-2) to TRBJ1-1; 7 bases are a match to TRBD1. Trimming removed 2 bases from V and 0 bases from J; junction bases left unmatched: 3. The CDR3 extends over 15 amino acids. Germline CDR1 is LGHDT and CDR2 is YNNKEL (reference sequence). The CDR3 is CASSQPGTVNTEAFF. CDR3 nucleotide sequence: TGTGCCAGCAGCCAACCCGGGACAGTGAACACTGAAGCTTTCTTT.

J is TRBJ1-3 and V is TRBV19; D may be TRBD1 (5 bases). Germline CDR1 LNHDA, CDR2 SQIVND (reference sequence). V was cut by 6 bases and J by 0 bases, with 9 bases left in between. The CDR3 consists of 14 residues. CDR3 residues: CASSQGSSGNTIYF. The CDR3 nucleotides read TGTGCCAGTAGCCAGGGTAGCTCTGGAAACACCATATATTTT.